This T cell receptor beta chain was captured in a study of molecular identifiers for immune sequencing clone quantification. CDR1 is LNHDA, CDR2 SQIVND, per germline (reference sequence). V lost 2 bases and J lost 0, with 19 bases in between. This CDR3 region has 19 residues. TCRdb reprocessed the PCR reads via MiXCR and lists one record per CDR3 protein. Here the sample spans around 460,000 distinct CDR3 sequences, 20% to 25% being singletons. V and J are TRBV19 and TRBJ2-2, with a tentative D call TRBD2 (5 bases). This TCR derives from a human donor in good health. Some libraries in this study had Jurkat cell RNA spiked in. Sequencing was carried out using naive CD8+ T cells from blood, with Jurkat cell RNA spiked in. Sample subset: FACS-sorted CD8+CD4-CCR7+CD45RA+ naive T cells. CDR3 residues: CASSIKAIGSRSNTGELFF. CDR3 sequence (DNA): TGTGCCAGTAGTATAAAGGCCATAGGGAGCAGATCGAACACCGGGGAGCTGTTTTTT.